This T cell receptor (beta chain) appears in the sequencing data of a study of long-term antiretroviral therapy in people with HIV. As for the study in general: The earliest samples came about a decade before the 2015 immediate-ART recommendation. General study findings and limits: Diversity rose after ART but stayed below transplant donor controls.

Sequencing used immunoSEQ v3.0 at survey level. A target of roughly 40,000-55,000 T-cell genomes per sample was set for sequencing. Method: immunoSEQ multiplex PCR; TCRdb's copy keeps in-frame clones and lacks some. The sample yields around 16,000 clones, 81% seen once. Treatment locations for all participants with HIV were in the United States. The ends were cut back, 0 bases at V and 10 bases at J, with 11 bases in the middle. This CDR3 is built from 14 residues. Per the germline V gene, CDR1 is SGHDT and CDR2 is YYEEEE. In regard to this clone: The target antigen is unknown.

The rearrangement joins TRBV5-6 to TRBJ1-6, with unresolved D. The TCR originated in a man aged 25 to 40 with HIV. The source was unsorted PBMCs, collected 1.2 years before starting antiretroviral therapy. The CDR3 region has the DNA TGTGCCAGCAGCTTGGGACTCAATCTCTCACCCCTCCACTTT. Translation gives CASSLGLNLSPLHF.